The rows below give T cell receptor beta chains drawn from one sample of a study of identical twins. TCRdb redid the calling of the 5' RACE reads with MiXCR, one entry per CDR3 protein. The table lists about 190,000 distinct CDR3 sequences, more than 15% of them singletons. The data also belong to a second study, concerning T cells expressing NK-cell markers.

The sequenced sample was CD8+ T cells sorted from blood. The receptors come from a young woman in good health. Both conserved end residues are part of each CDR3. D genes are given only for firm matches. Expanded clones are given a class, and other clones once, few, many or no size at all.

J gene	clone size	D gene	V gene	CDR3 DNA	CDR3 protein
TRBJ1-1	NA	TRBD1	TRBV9	TGTGCCAGCAGCGTAACCGGGACAGTGAACACTGAAGCTTTCTTT	CASSVTGTVNTEAFF
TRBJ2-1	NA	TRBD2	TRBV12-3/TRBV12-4	TGTGCCAGCAGTTCGAGGGGACTAGCGCGCCAGGCCTCCTACAATGAGCAGTTCTTC	CASSSRGLARQASYNEQFF
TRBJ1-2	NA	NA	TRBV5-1	TGCGCCAGCAGCTTGGATGACAGTCCTAACTATGGCTACACCTTC	CASSLDDSPNYGYTF
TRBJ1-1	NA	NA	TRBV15	TGTGCCACCAGCAGTCCCCAGGGGAGAGGGACAACCGAAGCTTTCTTT	CATSSPQGRGTTEAFF
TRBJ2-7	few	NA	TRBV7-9	TGTGCCAGCAGCTTAACCCCTATCGAGCAGTACTTC	CASSLTPIEQYF
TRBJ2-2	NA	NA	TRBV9	TGTGCCAGCAGCGTAACCAGAGCAGCTGCCGGGGAGCTGTTTTTT	CASSVTRAAAGELFF
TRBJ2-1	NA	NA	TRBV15	TGTGCCACCAGCCAAGACAGTGATAGCTACAATGAGCAGTTCTTC	CATSQDSDSYNEQFF
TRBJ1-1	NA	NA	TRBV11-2	TGTGCCAGCAGCTTATTTACTGAAGCTTTCTTT	CASSLFTEAFF
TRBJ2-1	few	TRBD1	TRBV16	TGTGCCAGCAGCCCAGGACAGGGGAGCTCCTACAATGAGCAGTTCTTC	CASSPGQGSSYNEQFF
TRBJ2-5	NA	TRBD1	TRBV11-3	TGTGCCAGCAGGGGGGGACAGGGAGAGGAAGAGACCCAGTACTTC	CASRGGQGEEETQYF
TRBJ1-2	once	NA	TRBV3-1	TGTGCCAGCAGCCGGACGGATAAAAACTATGGCTACACCTTC	CASSRTDKNYGYTF
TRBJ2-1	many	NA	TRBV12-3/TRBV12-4	TGTGCCAGCACTACGGGGCTGTACAATGAGCAGTTCTTC	CASTTGLYNEQFF
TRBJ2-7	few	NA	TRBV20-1	TGCAGTGCTAGAGATCCTCAGACTCATTCTCGCTACGAGCAGTACTTC	CSARDPQTHSRYEQYF
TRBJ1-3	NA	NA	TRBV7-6	TGTGCCAGCAGACCAGCTATAGGCTCCGGAAACACCATATATTTT	CASRPAIGSGNTIYF
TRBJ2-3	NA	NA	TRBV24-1	TGTGCCACCAGTGATCCAGCGCTGGGGGCAACAGATACGCAGTATTTT	CATSDPALGATDTQYF
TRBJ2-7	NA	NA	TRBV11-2	TGTGCCAGCAGCTCCCCCGCCGGGGAGCAGTACTTC	CASSSPAGEQYF
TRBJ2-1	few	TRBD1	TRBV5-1	TGCGCCAGCGGGCAGGGGGGGACAGGGAGCAATGAGCAGTTCTTC	CASGQGGTGSNEQFF
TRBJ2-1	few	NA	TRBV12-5	TGTGCTAGTGGTCCCCCACTAGTTCCTGAGCAGTTCTTC	CASGPPLVPEQFF
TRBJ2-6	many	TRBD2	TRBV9	TGTGCCAGCAGCACTCAGCGGCGGGGGGTCCCCTCTGGGGCCAACGTCCTGACTTTC	CASSTQRRGVPSGANVLTF
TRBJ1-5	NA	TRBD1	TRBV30	TGTGCCTGGGGCGGGGAGGGGGCCCAGCCCCAGCATTTT	CAWGGEGAQPQHF
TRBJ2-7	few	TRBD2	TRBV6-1	TGTGCCAGCAGGTTGATAGCGGGAGAAGTTCCCTACGAGCAGTACTTC	CASRLIAGEVPYEQYF
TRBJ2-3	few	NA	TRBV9	TGTGCCAGCCGAGCGGGCGCGGGTCAAGCGACGCAGTATTTT	CASRAGAGQATQYF
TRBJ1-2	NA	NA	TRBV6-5	TGTGCCAGCAGCTCCTTAAATGGCTACACCTTC	CASSSLNGYTF
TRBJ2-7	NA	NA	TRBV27	TGTGCCAGCAGTTCTCAGGGCCCCTACGAGCAGTACTTC	CASSSQGPYEQYF
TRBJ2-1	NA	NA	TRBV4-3	TGCGCCAGCAGCCCAACAGGGGAGGACGTTTACAATGAGCAGTTCTTC	CASSPTGEDVYNEQFF
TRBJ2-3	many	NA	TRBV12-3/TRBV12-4	TGTGCCAGCAGTTTCAGCCGTGCAGGGGATACGCAGTATTTT	CASSFSRAGDTQYF
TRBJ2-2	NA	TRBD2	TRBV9	TGTGCCAGCAGCTCCCCACTAGCGGGGAACACCGGGGAGCTGTTTTTT	CASSSPLAGNTGELFF
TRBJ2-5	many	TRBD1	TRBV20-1	TGCAGTGCTAACCAGGGACAGGGGGATTGGGAGACCCAGTACTTC	CSANQGQGDWETQYF
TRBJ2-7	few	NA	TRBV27	TGTGCCAGCAGTTATCGCCAGGGCTCCTACGAGCAGTACTTC	CASSYRQGSYEQYF
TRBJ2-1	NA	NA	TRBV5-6	TGTGCCAGCAGACCGAGCGGGCCCCCTCCTAGCTCCTACAATGAGCAGTTCTTC	CASRPSGPPPSSYNEQFF
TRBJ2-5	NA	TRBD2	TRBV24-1	TGTGCCACCAGTGATCCGACTAGCGCCCAGACCCAGTACTTC	CATSDPTSAQTQYF
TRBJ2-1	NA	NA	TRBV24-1	TGTGCCACCAGTGATTCCGAGCCCTACAGGACCCTTAACAGACAGTTCTTC	CATSDSEPYRTLNRQFF
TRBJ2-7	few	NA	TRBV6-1	TGTGCCAGCGAGGAGATGCCGAACTTCGAGCAGTACTTC	CASEEMPNFEQYF
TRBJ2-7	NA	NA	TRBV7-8	TGTGCCAGCAGCCGGTCGGTGAGCCACGAGCAGTACTTC	CASSRSVSHEQYF
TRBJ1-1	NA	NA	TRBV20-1	TGCAGTGCTAGAGACAGGGAAGCTTTCTTT	CSARDREAFF
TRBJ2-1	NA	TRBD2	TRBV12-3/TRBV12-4	TGTGCCAGCAGTTTCGGCGGGGGGTTAAACAATGAGCAGTTCTTC	CASSFGGGLNNEQFF
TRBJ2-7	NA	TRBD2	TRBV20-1	TGCAGTGCTAGGGGGAGACTAGCGGCGTTCTCCTACGAGCAGTACTTC	CSARGRLAAFSYEQYF
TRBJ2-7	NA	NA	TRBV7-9	TGTGCCAGCAGCTCTATGGACACTTTCGAGCAGTACTTC	CASSSMDTFEQYF
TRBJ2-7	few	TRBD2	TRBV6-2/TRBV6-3	TGTGCCAGCAGTTATGCGGGAGAGAGCTACGAGCAGTACTTC	CASSYAGESYEQYF
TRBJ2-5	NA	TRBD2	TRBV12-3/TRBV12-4	TGTGCCAGCAGTTTAATTGGCGGCGGGGGGGAGACCCAGTACTTC	CASSLIGGGGETQYF
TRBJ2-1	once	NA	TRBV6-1	TGTGCCAGCAGCCCGGGACGCGGAACCTACAATGAGCAGTTCTTC	CASSPGRGTYNEQFF
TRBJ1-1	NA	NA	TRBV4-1	TGCGCCAGCAGCCAAGGTCAGCAGAACACTGAAGCTTTCTTT	CASSQGQQNTEAFF
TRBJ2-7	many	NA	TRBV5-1	TGCGCCAGCAGCTTGGGCGGGACAGCCTCCTACGAGCAGTACTTC	CASSLGGTASYEQYF
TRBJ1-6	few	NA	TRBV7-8	TGTGCCAGCAGCTTGGGGAGGGGGTCACCCCTCCACTTT	CASSLGRGSPLHF
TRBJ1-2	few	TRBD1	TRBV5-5	TGTGCCAGCAGCTTGGTTCGGACAGGGGTGACCTCCTATGGCTACACCTTC	CASSLVRTGVTSYGYTF
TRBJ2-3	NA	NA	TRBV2	TGTGCCGTCCTCCTATTTAGGGCTCCTTTCACAGATACGCAGTATTTT	CAVLLFRAPFTDTQYF
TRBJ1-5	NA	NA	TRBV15	TGTGCCACCAGCAGAGGAGGAGTAAATCAGCCCCAGCATTTT	CATSRGGVNQPQHF
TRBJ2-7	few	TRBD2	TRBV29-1	TGCAGCGTTGCGGGGGGAGCCTCCTACGAGCAGTACTTC	CSVAGGASYEQYF
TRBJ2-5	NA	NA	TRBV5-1	TGCGCCAGCAGCACTAGAGGGGGCCAAGAGACCCAGTACTTC	CASSTRGGQETQYF
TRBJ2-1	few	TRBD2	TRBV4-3	TGCGCCAGCAGCCAGACCGGGACTAGCGGGAGAAACTCCTACAATGAGCAGTTCTTC	CASSQTGTSGRNSYNEQFF